This note documents a single T cell receptor beta chain sequence. The antigen is unknown. V was clipped by 2 bases and J by 2 bases; unmatched bases: 5. The CDR3 is 16 residues long. Germline V gene sequence: CDR1 LNHNV, CDR2 YYDKDF (reference sequence). The record originates from a study of cytomegalovirus exposure and HLA in healthy donors. Study-level results: An observed cluster of highly shared sequence variants was recorded as a likely sequencing artifact. Segments of the TCR beta V type were, in most cases, productive about 87% or about 30% of the time in an earlier analysis. TCR sequences were mostly rare, though some public TCRs occurred in many donors. According to a later analysis, donors in an Asian-associated ancestry cluster reportedly had fewer N-insertions than the roughly 670-donor mean.

It was with 60 Vbeta and 13 Jbeta primers that the PCR ran. The protocol was immunoSEQ multiplex PCR, while the TCRdb copy is restricted to in-frame clones and leaves out a portion. The sample holds 95,000 to 150,000 clones, roughly 87% seen once. The sequencing input was PBMCs. The gene calls are TRBV15 and TRBJ1-1, with 10 bases identical to TRBD1. This TCR derives from a woman between 18 and 29 years old in good health and CMV-seronegative. The CDR3 DNA follows: TGTGCCACCAGCAGAACCGGGACAGGGGCCAACACTGAAGCTTTCTTT. It specifies CATSRTGTGANTEAFF.